A few counts support the clone carrying this T cell receptor beta chain. Its antigen is undetermined. MiXCR, applied by TCRdb to the 5' RACE reads, yields one record per CDR3 protein. The sample has under 200,000 distinct CDR3 sequences, 9.8% seen once; the top ten hold roughly 16%. This CDR3 comprises 14 residues. The V end was cut by 6 bases, the J end by 0 bases, with 10 bases between. Germline assignment: CDR1 MDHEN and CDR2 SYDVKM. These data originate in a study of CD8 T cells in ankylosing spondylitis. Regarding the study as a whole: Disease-linked clones reportedly showed significant enrichment in matched ankylosing spondylitis synovial fluid. Researchers report that disease-linked clones proved CD8+ and relatively rare in peripheral blood.

The sequencing input was blood, either unsorted or a sorted T cell fraction (not recorded which). The origin of this receptor is a female donor with ankylosing spondylitis or in good health (not recorded which). J is TRBJ2-3 and V is TRBV28, with D unclear. The chain's CDR3 is CASSLLSSTDTQYF. In DNA form, the CDR3 reads TGTGCCAGCAGCCTGCTCAGTAGCACAGATACGCAGTATTTT.